This T cell receptor (beta chain) was retrieved from a study of T cell responses to AZD1222 COVID-19 vaccine. Data came from immunoSEQ multiplex PCR; TCRdb stores just in-frame clones and leaves some out. The data show roughly 180,000 clones, around 90% seen once. As for this clone: Its antigen is as yet unknown.

Study results and caveats: Clonal diversity may have been underestimated in mostly white British donors.

V was cut by 3 bases and J by 7 bases, with 13 bases left in between. Germline loops: CDR1 SGHDT, CDR2 YYEEEE. The CDR3 extends over 14 amino acids. The sample was peripheral blood, taken 28 days after the second AZD1222 dose. This sequence originates from an adult who received the AZD1222 COVID-19 vaccine. This chain uses TRBV5-6 with TRBJ2-2, with D unclear. The CDR3 DNA sequence: TGTGCCAGCAGCTCCCTTTACCCCCACGGGGAGCTGTTTTTT. The encoded protein is CASSSLYPHGELFF.